This record concerns one T cell receptor beta chain sequence. Clones were sequenced by immunoSEQ multiplex PCR, and TCRdb holds only the in-frame ones, with some missing. Among almost 300,000 clones listed, 85% to 90% were seen once. In germline, CDR1 is MNHEY, CDR2 SMNVEV (reference sequence). This CDR3 contains 13 residues. V was cut by 6 bases and J by 4 bases, with 9 bases left in between. Seattle patient enrollment occurred during active infection, with longitudinal follow-up thereafter. These data come from a study of blood T cell repertoires in COVID-19. About the research overall: Sites in the United States, Italy and Spain provided acute and convalescent COVID-19 samples. The analysed material was cDNA or gDNA that came from T cells, B-cell-depleted T cells, or PBMCs.

The chain links TRBV27 to TRBJ2-2; unclear D gene. Sample: peripheral blood. This sequence was found in a woman aged 25 to 39 with COVID-19, enrolled during active disease. The CDR3 sequence is CASSSGLTGELFF. The CDR3 DNA sequence: TGTGCCAGCAGCTCAGGCCTCACCGGGGAGCTGTTTTTT.